The 2 T cell receptor beta chains given below trace back to one sample, sequenced in a study of blood T cell repertoires in COVID-19. Profiled with immunoSEQ multiplex PCR; TCRdb holds only in-frame clones, not every one. The repertoire holds about 200,000 clones, with about 78% as singletons. The sample was peripheral blood. These receptors all come from a woman between 65 and 79 years old with acute or convalescent COVID-19.

CDR3 sequence: CARCFGDLAGGFGEQFF. DNA of the CDR3: TGCGCCCGCTGCTTTGGGGATCTCGCGGGGGGATTTGGGGAGCAGTTCTTC. This chain uses TRBV5-1 with TRBJ2-1; 8 bases line up with TRBD2. The ends lost 10 bases at V and 10 bases at J; junction bases unmatched: 25. This CDR3 is built from 17 residues. The germline V gene has CDR1 SGHRS and CDR2 YFSETQ.

The V gene is TRBV9, the J gene TRBJ2-7, with TRBD2 matching over 12 bases. This CDR3 spans 15 amino acids. J was trimmed by 2 bases and V by 3 bases; bases with no gene match: 3. Germline loops: CDR1 SGDLS, CDR2 YYNGEE. This CDR3 is CASSARTSGTYEQYF. DNA of the CDR3: TGTGCCAGCAGCGCGCGGACTAGCGGGACCTACGAGCAGTACTTC.